The 29 T cell receptor beta chains given below trace back to one sample, sequenced in a study of T-cell memory formation after mild COVID-19. TCRdb used MiXCR to reprocess the 5' RACE reads, holding one entry per CDR3 protein. The sample gives 55,000 to 75,000 distinct CDR3 sequences, roughly 25% of which show up once; 35% to 45% is in the top ten. Sequencing used PBMCs or a T cell subset sorted from them (not recorded which). The receptors originated from a man aged 18 to 35 who had mild COVID-19 (a few samples of this study predate the infection). Cell type and time point are not known.

In its sample, this clonotype was seen a few times. This chain uses TRBV27 with TRBJ1-1; no clear D gene. The V end lost 7 bases, the J end lost 1 base, and 13 bases lay between the germline ends. The germline CDR1 and CDR2 sequences are MNHEY and SMNVEV (reference sequence). The CDR3 is 14 amino acids. The CDR3, as DNA: TGTGCCAGCATGCCGGGTCTTGGGAACACTGAAGCTTTCTTT. As protein: CASMPGLGNTEAFF.

The chain recombines TRBV6-5 with TRBJ2-1; 10 bases line up with TRBD1. V shed 5 bases, J shed 14 bases, and the junction held 3 bases outside the gene matches. From germline, CDR1 is MNHEY and CDR2 SVGAGI. This CDR3 comprises 11 residues. The CDR3, as DNA: TGTGCCAGCAGTCCCGGGACAGGGGAGTTCTTC. Amino acids: CASSPGTGEFF.

This clonotype was detected a few times. The chain has TRBV7-2 and TRBJ2-5, with 9 bases that match TRBD2. V shed 3 bases, J shed 2 bases, and the junction held 13 bases outside the gene matches. Germline lookup yields CDR1 SGHTA and CDR2 FQGNSA. The CDR3 extends over 18 amino acids. The CDR3: CASSLLSGGHVIQETQYF. CDR3 DNA: TGTGCCAGCAGCTTGCTCAGCGGGGGGCATGTGATACAAGAGACCCAGTACTTC.

The chain recombines TRBV4-3 with TRBJ1-2; no clear D. The CDR3 loop spans 15 amino acids. The germline CDR1 and CDR2 sequences are LGHNA and YSLEER. V lost 0 bases to trimming and J lost 4 bases, with 12 bases between them. In DNA form, the CDR3 reads TGCGCCAGCAGCCAAGACGAAAGAGTATTCTATGGCTACACCTTC. Encoded protein: CASSQDERVFYGYTF.

The chain combines TRBV10-1 with TRBJ1-1; TRBD1 agrees at 7 bases. The CDR3 contains 13 residues. Germline V gene sequence: CDR1 WNHNN, CDR2 SYGVQD (reference sequence). Trimming took 6 bases from V and 8 from J; bases not matched to a gene: 9. CDR3: CASSGRGTAEAFF. The CDR3 DNA follows: TGCGCCAGCAGCGGTCGAGGGACAGCCGAAGCTTTCTTT.

This clonotype was observed a few times. The junction departs from the called germline gene at one end, perhaps through a read error. The chain joins TRBV20-1 to TRBJ1-6; 7 bases fit TRBD1. CDR1 DFQATT and CDR2 SNEGSKA come from the germline V gene (reference sequence). There are 17 residues in the CDR3. CDR3 sequence: CSVAAPGTAAYNSPLHF. The CDR3 coding sequence is TGCAGTGTCGCCGCACCCGGGACAGCAGCCTACAATTCACCCCTCCACTTT.

This clonotype was picked up a small number of times. This rearrangement joins TRBV20-1 to TRBJ2-3; D not resolved. The germline CDR1 and CDR2 sequences are DFQATT and SNEGSKA (reference sequence). The CDR3 has 15 amino acids. V dropped 0 bases and J dropped 6 bases, with 16 bases sitting between them. CDR3 amino acids: CSAREFGGRLDTQYF. CDR3 nucleotide sequence: TGCAGTGCTAGAGAGTTTGGTGGCAGATTGGATACGCAGTATTTT.

This rearrangement joins TRBV12-3 or TRBV12-4 to TRBJ2-1; D is perhaps TRBD2 (6 bases). The CDR3 has 16 residues. With 2 bases removed from V and 3 bases from J, the gap between germline ends came to 14 bases. The CDR3 here is CASSLRTTGDYNEQFF. As DNA, the CDR3 is TGTGCCAGCAGTTTAAGGACGACGGGAGACTACAATGAGCAGTTCTTC.

This chain joins TRBV4-1 and TRBJ2-5; 10 nucleotides match TRBD2. The CDR3 consists of 14 residues. Per germline, CDR1 MGHRA and CDR2 YSYEKL. The trim removed 6 bases at V and 1 base at J, leaving 2 bases unmatched. Written as DNA, the CDR3 is TGCGCCAGCAGGCGACTAGCGGGCCAAGAGACCCAGTACTTC. It is translated as CASRRLAGQETQYF.

In its sample, this clonotype was seen a few times. This chain joins TRBV7-9 and TRBJ2-1; TRBD1 or TRBD2 may be the D gene (5 bases each). V was trimmed by 3 bases and J by 5 bases, leaving 17 bases between them. Per germline, CDR1 SEHNR and CDR2 FQNEAQ (reference sequence). The CDR3 extends over 16 amino acids. As DNA, the CDR3 is TGTGCCAGCAGCTTGTCCTCCACCAGGGAGAACAATGAGCAGTTCTTC. It translates to CASSLSSTRENNEQFF.

In this sample, this clonotype turned up a few times. The chain joins TRBV20-1 to TRBJ2-1; D gene ambiguous. CDR1 DFQATT and CDR2 SNEGSKA come from the germline V gene (reference sequence). The CDR3 runs to 12 residues. Between the trimmed V and J ends, which lost 3 bases and 7 bases, there was a span of 10 bases. This CDR3 reads CSASVAANEQFF. DNA of the CDR3: TGCAGTGCTAGCGTGGCGGCTAATGAGCAGTTCTTC.

This clonotype came up a few times. The rearrangement joins TRBV2 to TRBJ2-4; D perhaps matches TRBD1 (6 bases). Per germline, CDR1 SNHLY and CDR2 FYNNEI. Trimming cost V 5 bases and J 5 bases, with 10 bases left between them. This CDR3 contains 13 residues. The DNA of the CDR3 is TGTGCCAGCAGTAGGACAGCTGAAAACATTCAGTACTTC. Protein product: CASSRTAENIQYF.

The gene calls are TRBV6-5 and TRBJ1-2; 8 nucleotides align to TRBD1. The CDR3 is 13 amino acids. After removal of 6 bases from V and 4 bases from J, the junction contained 4 bases not matched to a gene. CDR1 and CDR2 (germline): MNHEY, SVGAGI. The CDR3 DNA is TGTGCCAGCAGCTCGGACAGGGTCTATGGCTACACCTTC. Translating gives CASSSDRVYGYTF.

The rearrangement links TRBV14 to TRBJ2-7, with D perhaps being TRBD1 or TRBD2 (6 bases each). Deletions cut 3 bases from V and 0 bases from J, with 18 bases between. The CDR3 is 17 amino acids. Looked up from germline, CDR1 is SGHDN and CDR2 is FVKESK. In DNA, the CDR3 is TGTGCCAGCAGCCACCGGAGGGAGGACAGCGGCTCCTACGAGCAGTACGTC. This codes for CASSHRREDSGSYEQYV.

The chain joins TRBV7-2 to TRBJ1-2; TRBD1 aligns across 7 bases. The V and J ends lost 4 bases and 4 bases, in that order; junction bases with no gene match: 9. This CDR3 is 15 amino acids long. CDR1 SGHTA and CDR2 FQGNSA come from the germline V gene. The CDR3 sequence is CASSSRQGPLYGYTF. The DNA for the CDR3 is TGTGCCAGCAGCTCCCGACAGGGACCTCTCTATGGCTACACCTTC.

The genes are TRBV12-3 or TRBV12-4 and TRBJ2-5; 12 nucleotides line up with TRBD2. The CDR3 length is 15 residues. After removal of 6 bases from V and 1 base from J, the junction contained 3 bases not matched to a gene. The CDR3 is CASSPSGGAQETQYF. DNA for the CDR3: TGTGCCAGCAGCCCTAGCGGGGGGGCCCAAGAGACCCAGTACTTC.

This clonotype was seen at least ten times. DNA for the CDR3: TGCAGCGTTGAAGTGTGGCAGGGGGCCGCGACAGATACGCAGTATTTT. It yields the protein CSVEVWQGAATDTQYF. The chain recombines TRBV29-1 with TRBJ2-3, with 8 positions matching TRBD1. The V and J ends lost 1 base and 3 bases, in that order; junction bases with no gene match: 9. The CDR3 has 16 residues. Germline CDR1 and CDR2: SQVTM and ANQGSEA.

A few counts support this clonotype. The chain couples TRBV12-3 or TRBV12-4 to TRBJ2-5, with 11 positions matching TRBD2. J was trimmed by 10 bases and V by 5 bases; bases with no gene match: 12. This CDR3 has 15 residues. Here the CDR3 reads CASSLLAGVVKGQYF. The CDR3 DNA follows: TGTGCCAGCAGTCTACTAGCGGGGGTCGTTAAGGGCCAGTACTTC.

This chain links TRBV4-3 with TRBJ1-4; unclear D gene. V shed 8 bases and J shed 5 bases, with 12 bases lying between them. From germline, CDR1 is LGHNA and CDR2 YSLEER. The CDR3 has 13 amino acids. The CDR3 nucleotides are TGCGCCAGCCGACTCATTGGGAATGAAAAACTGTTTTTT. This gives the protein CASRLIGNEKLFF.

In its sample, this clonotype was seen a few times. This rearrangement joins TRBV12-3 or TRBV12-4 to TRBJ2-7; 8 positions agree with TRBD2. This CDR3 comprises 14 residues. Trimming took 3 bases from V and 5 from J; bases not matched to a gene: 6. The CDR3 sequence: CASSFRGGADEQYF. DNA of the CDR3: TGTGCCAGCAGTTTTCGGGGGGGAGCGGACGAGCAGTACTTC.

The chain is built from TRBV7-3 and TRBJ2-3; D unclear. Between the trimmed V and J ends, which lost 5 bases and 5 bases, there was a span of 8 bases. Per the germline V gene, CDR1 is SGHTA and CDR2 is FQGTGA. This CDR3 spans 12 amino acids. The CDR3 coding sequence is TGTGCCAGCAGCCTACCTCAAGATACGCAGTATTTT. It translates to CASSLPQDTQYF.

This clonotype was found a few times. The chain uses TRBV12-3 or TRBV12-4 and TRBJ2-3; D may be TRBD1 or TRBD2 (6 bases each). This CDR3 contains 16 residues. The V gene lost 2 bases and the J gene lost 2 bases, with 14 bases spanning the gap. The DNA of the CDR3 is TGTGCCAGCAGTTTACGGGGGCCCCTCTTCACAGATACGCAGTATTTT. Translation gives CASSLRGPLFTDTQYF.

This clonotype has just a few counts. The rearrangement joins TRBV12-3 or TRBV12-4 to TRBJ1-6; no clear D. V dropped 6 bases and J dropped 6 bases, with 21 bases sitting between them. The CDR3 has 17 residues. This CDR3 is CASRPWTSVMGNSPLHF. In DNA, the CDR3 is TGTGCCAGCAGGCCCTGGACTTCGGTGATGGGTAATTCACCCCTCCACTTT.

The rearrangement uses TRBV29-1 and TRBJ1-1; no reliable D call. Trimming left V 2 bases short and J 6 bases short, with 7 bases between. The CDR3 length is 11 residues. The germline gives CDR1 SQVTM, CDR2 ANQGSEA. CDR3 protein: CSVEHGPEAFF. As DNA, the CDR3 is TGCAGCGTTGAACATGGGCCTGAAGCTTTCTTT.

The V gene is TRBV7-9, the J gene TRBJ1-1, with D uncertain. The CDR3 runs to 15 residues. V lost 3 bases to trimming and J lost 0 bases, with 11 bases between them. Germline CDR1 and CDR2: SEHNR and FQNEAQ (reference sequence). DNA for the CDR3: TGTGCCAGCAGCTTCCCCCCGGGGATGAACACTGAAGCTTTCTTT. This translates into CASSFPPGMNTEAFF.

J is TRBJ1-2 and V is TRBV7-9, with D uncertain. CDR1 is SEHNR and CDR2 is FQNEAQ in the germline V gene (reference sequence). CDR3 length: 12 amino acids. Trimming removed 1 base from V and 5 bases from J, with 5 bases in between. CDR3 bases: TGTGCCAGCAGCTTAGAAATGTATGGCTACACCTTC. It specifies CASSLEMYGYTF.

The rearrangement joins TRBV7-6 to TRBJ2-3; D is tentatively TRBD1 or TRBD2 (5 bases each). The CDR3 runs to 16 residues. With 4 bases removed from V and 3 bases from J, the gap between germline ends came to 17 bases. Looked up from germline, CDR1 is SGHVS and CDR2 is FNYEAQ. The CDR3, as DNA: TGTGCCAGCAGCTCCGGGACCCCCACGGGGACAGATACGCAGTATTTT. Translating it yields CASSSGTPTGTDTQYF.

This rearrangement joins TRBV24-1 to TRBJ2-5; 7 nucleotides line up with TRBD1. The CDR3 spans 17 residues. With 1 base clipped from V and 1 base from J, the junction kept 8 bases outside the gene matches. Germline V lookup: CDR1 KGHDR, CDR2 SFDVKD. The DNA of the CDR3 is TGTGCCACCAGTGATTTAGACGGCCAGGGGGTCCAAGAGACCCAGTACTTC. This codes for CATSDLDGQGVQETQYF.

This clonotype was counted only a few times. The V and J genes are TRBV11-3 and TRBJ2-1, with TRBD1 matching over 9 bases. Per the germline V gene, CDR1 is SGHNT and CDR2 is YENEEA. Trimming cost V 5 bases and J 4 bases; bases outside gene matches: 9. This CDR3 has 16 residues. This chain's CDR3 is CASSPRTGEPYNEQFF. DNA of the CDR3: TGTGCCAGCAGCCCCAGGACAGGGGAACCATACAATGAGCAGTTCTTC. Supplemented by reference TRBV11-3 and TRBJ2-1, the full variable domain reads EAGVVQSPRYKIIEKKQPVAFWCNPISGHNTLYWYLQNLGQGPELLIRYENEEAVDDSQLPKDRFSAERLKGVDSTLKIQPAELGDSAVYLCASSPRTGEPYNEQFFGPGTRLTVL.